The 6 T cell receptor beta chains listed next were all sequenced from one sample in a study of cytomegalovirus exposure and HLA in healthy donors. With 60 Vbeta and 13 Jbeta primers, the PCR was carried out. Sequencing used immunoSEQ multiplex PCR; TCRdb keeps in-frame clones, though not all of them. The data contain around 100,000 clones, about three quarters of them singletons. The sample was PBMCs. All receptors come from a male donor in good health and CMV-seropositive.

This clone was found a few times. The J gene is TRBJ2-5, the V gene TRBV2, with 7 bases fitting TRBD1. V dropped 7 bases and J dropped 5; count of bases not matched to a gene: 4. This CDR3 is 12 amino acids long. The V gene's germline CDR1 is SNHLY and CDR2 FYNNEI. CDR3 in DNA: TGTGCCAGCAACAGGGGCGGCGAGACCCAGTACTTC. Translating it yields CASNRGGETQYF.

This rearrangement joins TRBV15 to TRBJ1-4; TRBD1 might be the D (6 bases). V dropped 6 bases and J dropped 3 bases, with 17 bases sitting between them. The CDR3 length is 16 residues. CDR1 is LNHNV and CDR2 is YYDKDF in the germline V gene (reference sequence). In DNA form, the CDR3 reads TGTGCCACCAGGCTTACAGGGAGTGTAGCTAATGAAAAACTGTTTTTT. This gives the protein CATRLTGSVANEKLFF.

The chain carries TRBV5-1 and TRBJ2-5, with a possible D match to TRBD2 (5 bases). V lost 6 bases to trimming and J lost 3 bases, with 15 bases between them. Per germline, CDR1 SGHRS and CDR2 YFSETQ. The CDR3 is made up of 14 amino acids. For the CDR3, the DNA is TGCGCCAGCAAACTAGTGGCGGCGGAAGAGACCCAGTACTTC. Translated: CASKLVAAEETQYF.

The chain couples TRBV5-4 to TRBJ2-7; TRBD1 matches 9 bases. V dropped 4 bases and J dropped 2; count of bases not matched to a gene: 10. This CDR3 has 16 amino acids. Germline-derived CDR1 and CDR2 are SGHNT and YYREEE (reference sequence). This CDR3 reads CASSGGGQGAPYEQYF. Written as DNA, the CDR3 is TGTGCCAGCAGCGGGGGGGGACAGGGAGCTCCCTACGAGCAGTACTTC.

This clone was recorded once. The chain uses TRBV7-2 and TRBJ2-1; D may be TRBD2 (7 bases). The ends were cut back, 1 base at V and 0 bases at J, with 13 bases in the middle. The CDR3 loop spans 17 amino acids. CDR1 and CDR2 (germline): SGHTA, FQGNSA. The CDR3 bases are TGTGCCAGCAGCTTAGGCGGGGGCTTTAGCTCCTACAATGAGCAGTTCTTC. Protein product: CASSLGGGFSSYNEQFF.

The CDR3 sequence: CASSEDVGGYDEQYF. The CDR3 DNA reads TGCGCCAGCAGTGAGGACGTAGGAGGGTATGACGAGCAGTACTTC. The rearrangement links TRBV10-1 to TRBJ2-7; the D gene is possibly TRBD2 (6 bases). CDR1 is WNHNN and CDR2 is SYGVQD in the germline V gene (reference sequence). The CDR3 has 15 amino acids. Trimming cost V 2 bases and J 5 bases, with 16 bases left between them.